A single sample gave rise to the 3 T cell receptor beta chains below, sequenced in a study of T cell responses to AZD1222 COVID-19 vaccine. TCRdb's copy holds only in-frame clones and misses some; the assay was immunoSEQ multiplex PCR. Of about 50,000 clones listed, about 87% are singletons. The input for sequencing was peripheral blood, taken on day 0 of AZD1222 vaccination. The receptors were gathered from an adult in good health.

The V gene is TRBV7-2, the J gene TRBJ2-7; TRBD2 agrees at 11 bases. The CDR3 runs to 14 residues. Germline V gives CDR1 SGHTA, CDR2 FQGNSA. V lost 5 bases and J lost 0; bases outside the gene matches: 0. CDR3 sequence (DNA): TGTGCCAGCAGCGGGACTAGCGGCTCCTACGAGCAGTACTTC. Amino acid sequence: CASSGTSGSYEQYF.

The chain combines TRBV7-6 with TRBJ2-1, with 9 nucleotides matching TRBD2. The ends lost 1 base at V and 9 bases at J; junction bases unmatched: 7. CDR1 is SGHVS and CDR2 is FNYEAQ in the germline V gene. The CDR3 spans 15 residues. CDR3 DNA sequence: TGTGCCAGCAGCTTAGGCGGGAGGGCAGGAAGTGAGCAGTTCTTC. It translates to CASSLGGRAGSEQFF.

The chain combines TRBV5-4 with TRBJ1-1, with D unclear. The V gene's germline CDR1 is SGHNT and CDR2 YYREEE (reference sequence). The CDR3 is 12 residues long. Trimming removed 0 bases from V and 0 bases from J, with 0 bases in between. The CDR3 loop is CASSLVNTEAFF. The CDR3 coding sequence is TGTGCCAGCAGCTTGGTGAACACTGAAGCTTTCTTT.